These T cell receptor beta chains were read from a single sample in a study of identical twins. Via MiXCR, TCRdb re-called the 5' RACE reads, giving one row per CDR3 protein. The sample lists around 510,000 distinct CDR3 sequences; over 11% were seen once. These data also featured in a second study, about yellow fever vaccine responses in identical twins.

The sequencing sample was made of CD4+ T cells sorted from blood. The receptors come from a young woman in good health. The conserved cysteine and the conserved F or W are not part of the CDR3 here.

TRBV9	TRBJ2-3	ASSVAPGLAESTDTQY
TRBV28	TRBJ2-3	ASRTQSSGGVDTQY
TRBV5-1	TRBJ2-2	ASSLAAPSNTGELF
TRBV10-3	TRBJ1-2	AISPGQNYGYT
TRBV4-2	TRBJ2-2	ASSLSTQDTGELF
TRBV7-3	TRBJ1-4	ASSGGGGGEKLF
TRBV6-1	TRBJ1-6	ASSPQGSYNSPLH
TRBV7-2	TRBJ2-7	ASSISGTYEQY
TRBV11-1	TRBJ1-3	ASSSNRALQLSGNTIY
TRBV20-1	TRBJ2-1	SAKKAGAFNEQF
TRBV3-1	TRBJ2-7	ASSQGRDRLLVKQY
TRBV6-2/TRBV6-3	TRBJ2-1	ASSFGTSGSNEQF
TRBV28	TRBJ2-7	ASTRLAGHEQY
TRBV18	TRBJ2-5	ASSPRTEETQY
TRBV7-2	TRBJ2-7	ASSSTPGSYEQY
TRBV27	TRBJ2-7	ASTAGVSYEQY
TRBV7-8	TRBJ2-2	ASRAQGQHTGELF
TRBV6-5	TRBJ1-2	ASSYRQGPANYGYT
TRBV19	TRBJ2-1	ASSIYGRTSSYNEQF
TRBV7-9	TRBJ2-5	ASSSVSGAARETQY
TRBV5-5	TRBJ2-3	ASSQNYGTDTQY
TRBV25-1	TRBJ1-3	ASTRSGFGNTIY